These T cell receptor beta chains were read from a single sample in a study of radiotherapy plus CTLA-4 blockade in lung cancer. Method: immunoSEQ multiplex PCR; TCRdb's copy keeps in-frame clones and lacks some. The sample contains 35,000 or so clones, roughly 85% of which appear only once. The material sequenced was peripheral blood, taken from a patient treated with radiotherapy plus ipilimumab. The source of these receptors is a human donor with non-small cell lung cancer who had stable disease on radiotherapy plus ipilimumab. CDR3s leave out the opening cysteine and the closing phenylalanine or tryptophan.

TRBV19 VPRGSARTDTQY
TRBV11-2 ASSLSGDNSPLH
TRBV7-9 ASSTGQGNTGELF
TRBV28 ASQGGVNQPQH
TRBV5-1 ASSLVIPQGGNQPQH
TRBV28 ASQTGGNQPQH
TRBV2 ASSEVKKLF
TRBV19 ASSLDRIAEAF
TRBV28 ASSSFGGTGGFNEQF
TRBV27 ASSSATGNFNVLT
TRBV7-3 ASSLSGTSGNTIY
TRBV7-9 ASSSTRGQEAQY
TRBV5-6 ASSPRTGSLTDTQY
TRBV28 ASSPSQETPLGYGYT
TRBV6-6 ASSYSRAGVTDTQY
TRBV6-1 ASRRQGGNQPQH
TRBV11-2 ASSRDRFGDTQY